The 8 T cell receptor beta chains below come from one sample, sequenced in a study of shared clonotypes between healthy human individuals. Method: immunoSEQ multiplex PCR; TCRdb's copy keeps in-frame clones and lacks some. Here the sample spans around 1.5 million clones, roughly 98% being singletons. Input material: naive CD4+ T cells sorted from blood. Noted subset: CD45RA+ positively selected. The receptors were sampled from a man younger than 45 in good health.

The CDR3 protein is CASSQEPIRLAGQETQYF. CDR3 bases: TGCGCCAGCAGCCAAGAACCTATACGACTAGCGGGACAAGAGACCCAGTACTTC. The V and J genes are TRBV4-1 and TRBJ2-5; TRBD2 matches 11 bases. Germline assignment: CDR1 MGHRA and CDR2 YSYEKL. The ends lost 0 bases at V and 2 bases at J; junction bases unmatched: 8. The CDR3 runs 18 residues.

This clone was seen just once. V and J are TRBV18 and TRBJ2-3; D perhaps matches TRBD1 (6 bases). V shed 1 base and J shed 5 bases, with 13 bases lying between them. This CDR3 spans 15 amino acids. Germline values: CDR1 KGHSH, CDR2 LQKENI. This chain's CDR3 is CASSPRVLTGDTQYF. The CDR3 DNA reads TGTGCCAGCTCACCACGGGTGTTGACAGGAGATACGCAGTATTTT.

CDR3 sequence: CASSPPRTGPSGNTIYF. In DNA, the CDR3 is TGTGCCAGCAGCCCCCCCCGGACAGGTCCCTCTGGAAACACCATATATTTT. This chain uses TRBV7-8 with TRBJ1-3, with TRBD1 matching 7 bases. V shed 5 bases and J 0 bases; nucleotides not matched to a gene: 10. The CDR3 has 17 amino acids. The germline gives CDR1 SGHVS, CDR2 FQNEAQ.

This rearrangement joins TRBV28 to TRBJ1-4; possibly TRBD1 for D (6 bases). Germline loops: CDR1 MDHEN, CDR2 SYDVKM. This CDR3 region has 17 residues. Trimming shortened V by 6 bases and J by 7 bases, and 24 bases separated the two germline ends. In DNA, the CDR3 is TGTGCCAGCAGCGGACTTTTATTCGGGGGCGCGGGTGAAAAACTGTTTTTT. Its protein product is CASSGLLFGGAGEKLFF.

CDR3 bases: TGTGCCAGCAGTTTACGACTAGCGGGAGACTACGAGCAGTACTTC. It codes for CASSLRLAGDYEQYF. The chain links TRBV28 to TRBJ2-7; 12 bases align to TRBD2. Trimming cost V 2 bases and J 3 bases; bases outside gene matches: 2. The germline CDR1 and CDR2 sequences are MDHEN and SYDVKM. This CDR3 contains 15 residues.

The chain has TRBV7-9 and TRBJ2-7, with TRBD1 matching 8 bases. Germline V gives CDR1 SEHNR, CDR2 FQNEAQ (reference sequence). J was trimmed by 3 bases and V by 4 bases; bases with no gene match: 2. There are 13 residues in the CDR3. The CDR3 bases are TGTGCCAGCAGCTCCAGGGGGCACTACGAGCAGTACTTC. It codes for CASSSRGHYEQYF.

Only one count was recorded for this clone. The rearrangement links TRBV27 to TRBJ2-1; 11 nucleotides match TRBD2. Trimming at V came to 6 bases and at J to 9 bases, leaving 10 bases not matched to a gene. CDR3 length: 15 amino acids. From germline, CDR1 is MNHEY and CDR2 SMNVEV (reference sequence). Here the CDR3 DNA reads TGTGCCAGCAGCGTAGCGGGAGGGGGCTTTTTTGAGCAGTTCTTC. Amino acid sequence: CASSVAGGGFFEQFF.

Concerning this clone: This sample also contains other DNA sequences that code for the same CDR3. CDR3 nucleotides: TGCGCCAGCAGCTTGGTTGCGGGAGCGGATACGCAGTATTTT. Protein sequence: CASSLVAGADTQYF. The V call is TRBV5-1, the J call TRBJ2-3, with 7 nucleotides matching TRBD2. Germline loops: CDR1 SGHRS, CDR2 YFSETQ. The V gene end was trimmed by 0 bases and the J gene end by 6 bases; junction bases not matched to a gene: 4. This CDR3 contains 14 residues.